The 32 T cell receptor beta chains below come from one sample, sequenced in a study of blood T cell repertoires in COVID-19. Libraries were prepared by immunoSEQ multiplex PCR; TCRdb keeps only in-frame clonotypes and omits some of them. The sample includes some 62,000 clones, 86% seen only once; the top ten take 1% to 1.5%. What was sequenced was peripheral blood. These receptors all stem from a woman of 80 years or more with acute or convalescent COVID-19.

The chain joins TRBV7-2 to TRBJ1-1; TRBD1 aligns across 12 bases. J was trimmed by 7 bases and V by 6 bases; bases with no gene match: 9. Germline-derived CDR1 and CDR2 are SGHTA and FQGNSA. The CDR3 length is 15 residues. The DNA of the CDR3 is TGTGCCAGCAGTTCGGGACAGGGGGCATGGAATGAAGCTTTCTTT. Its translation: CASSSGQGAWNEAFF. Filled out from reference TRBV7-2 and TRBJ1-1, the complete variable domain reads GAGVSQSPSNKVTEKGKDVELRCDPISGHTALYWYRQSLGQGLEFLIYFQGNSAPDKSGLPSDRFSAERTGGSVSTLTIQRTQQEDSAVYLCASSSGQGAWNEAFFGQGTRLTVV.

V usage is TRBV7-2 and J usage is TRBJ1-5; 12 bases are shared with TRBD1. The CDR3 length is 18 residues. The ends lost 5 bases at V and 4 bases at J; junction bases unmatched: 12. The germline V gene has CDR1 SGHTA and CDR2 FQGNSA. The CDR3 here is CASSNPGQGANWNQPQHF. The CDR3 region has the DNA TGTGCCAGCAGCAATCCGGGACAGGGGGCCAATTGGAATCAGCCCCAGCATTTT.

The gene calls are TRBV3-1 (or the pseudogene TRBV3-2) and TRBJ2-1, with TRBD1 matching over 7 bases. The junction had 6 bases not matched to a gene; V was cut back by 4 bases and J by 0 bases. This CDR3 is built from 16 residues. The germline V gene encodes CDR1 LGHDT and CDR2 YNNKEL (reference sequence). This CDR3 is CASSRPGTASYNEQFF. The CDR3 DNA reads TGTGCCAGCAGCCGACCCGGGACAGCCTCCTACAATGAGCAGTTCTTC.

CDR3 in amino acids: CASSLRRNSYEQYF. In nucleotides, the CDR3 is TGTGCCAGCAGTTTGAGGAGAAACTCCTACGAGCAGTACTTC. This sequence joins TRBV27 and TRBJ2-7; D remains unclear. Trimming removed 3 bases at V and 0 bases at J, with 9 bases between. The CDR3 runs to 14 residues. In germline, CDR1 is MNHEY, CDR2 SMNVEV (reference sequence).

The V gene is TRBV9, the J gene TRBJ2-7; 11 bases map to TRBD2. Losses at the gene ends were 4 bases for V and 0 bases for J; bases not matched to a gene: 3. Germline V gene sequence: CDR1 SGDLS, CDR2 YYNGEE. This CDR3 region has 15 residues. CDR3 sequence (DNA): TGTGCCAGCAGCTCAGGGACTAGCGGCTCCTACGAGCAGTACTTC. Its translation is CASSSGTSGSYEQYF.

This clone was picked up one time. The chain has TRBV19 and TRBJ2-1; D perhaps matches TRBD1 (6 bases). Germline loops: CDR1 LNHDA, CDR2 SQIVND (reference sequence). V lost 6 bases, J lost 7 bases, and 16 bases lay in between. The CDR3 contains 14 residues. The CDR3 nucleotides read TGTGCCAGTAGCAGTGGGGGCAACCAGAATGAGCAGTTCTTC. As protein: CASSSGGNQNEQFF.

This clone was seen only once. This rearrangement joins TRBV6-6 to TRBJ1-3, with TRBD1 matching over 8 bases. V trimming: 4 bases; J trimming: 4 bases; junction bases outside the gene matches: 3. CDR3 size: 14 residues. Looked up from germline, CDR1 is MNHNY and CDR2 is SVGAGI (reference sequence). DNA of the CDR3: TGTGCCAGCAGTTTCGACAGGGGCGGAAACACCATATATTTT. Translating gives CASSFDRGGNTIYF.

V gene TRBV5-1 combines with J gene TRBJ2-2, with D possibly matching TRBD1 (5 bases). The length of the CDR3 is 15 residues. The germline gives CDR1 SGHRS, CDR2 YFSETQ. Trimming took off 0 bases at V and 7 bases at J, with 13 bases between the two ends. In DNA form, the CDR3 reads TGCGCCAGCAGCTTGGAGGGGTCCCGAGGCGGGGAGCTGTTTTTT. Translation gives CASSLEGSRGGELFF.

This chain joins TRBV5-4 and TRBJ2-3; 8 nucleotides match TRBD2. The CDR3 totals 15 residues. Germline assignment: CDR1 SGHNT and CDR2 YYREEE (reference sequence). V dropped 4 bases and J dropped 6; count of bases not matched to a gene: 10. CDR3 sequence (DNA): TGTGCCAGCAGCCGATCGGGGGGGCCAGGTGATACGCAGTATTTT. This gives the protein CASSRSGGPGDTQYF.

This clone was seen repeatedly, ten times or more. The identical CDR3 is also encoded by other nucleotide sequences in the sample. The V and J genes are TRBV9 and TRBJ1-1; D gene unclear. Deletions cut 2 bases from V and 1 base from J, with 9 bases between. This CDR3 has 14 amino acids. Germline lookup yields CDR1 SGDLS and CDR2 YYNGEE. This CDR3 is CASSVDAANTEAFF. The CDR3 nucleotides are TGTGCCAGCAGCGTGGATGCGGCGAACACTGAAGCTTTCTTT.

This rearrangement joins TRBV30 to TRBJ1-3; 7 bases fit TRBD1. Trimming cost V 5 bases and J 0 bases; bases outside gene matches: 1. Germline-derived CDR1 and CDR2 are GTSNPN and SVGIG (reference sequence). The CDR3 loop spans 13 amino acids. The CDR3 sequence: CAWQGVSGNTIYF. CDR3 coding DNA: TGTGCCTGGCAGGGGGTCTCTGGAAACACCATATATTTT.

The rearrangement uses TRBV6-5 and TRBJ1-6; 9 nucleotides match TRBD1. Germline V gives CDR1 MNHEY, CDR2 SVGAGI. V dropped 8 bases and J dropped 10; count of bases not matched to a gene: 6. The CDR3 spans 13 residues. CDR3 nucleotide sequence: TGTGCCAGCTTCTGGACAGGGGAATCACCCCTCCACTTT. Translation: CASFWTGESPLHF.

J is TRBJ2-5 and V is TRBV5-1; D perhaps matches TRBD2 (5 bases). Trimming cost V 0 bases and J 5 bases, with 11 bases left between them. Per germline, CDR1 SGHRS and CDR2 YFSETQ. This CDR3 is 14 amino acids long. CDR3 region: CASSLEVGGETQYF. In DNA, the CDR3 is TGCGCCAGCAGCTTGGAGGTTGGCGGGGAGACCCAGTACTTC.

The chain is built from TRBV3-1 (or the pseudogene TRBV3-2) and TRBJ1-1, with 10 bases that match TRBD1. The V and J ends lost 4 bases and 8 bases, in that order; junction bases with no gene match: 13. Germline CDR1 is LGHDT and CDR2 is YNNKEL (reference sequence). The length of the CDR3 is 16 residues. Here the CDR3 reads CASSPEERTGGVEAFF. The CDR3 DNA sequence: TGTGCCAGCAGCCCAGAAGAACGGACAGGGGGTGTGGAAGCTTTCTTT.

The J gene is TRBJ2-2, the V gene TRBV9; 7 positions agree with TRBD2. CDR1 SGDLS and CDR2 YYNGEE come from the germline V gene. With V trimmed by 4 bases and J by 3 bases, 6 bases remained unmatched. CDR3 length: 15 residues. This CDR3 is CASSTGGLHTGELFF. The CDR3 DNA reads as TGTGCCAGCAGCACCGGGGGACTACACACCGGGGAGCTGTTTTTT.

This rearrangement joins TRBV25-1 to TRBJ2-7; 7 bases match TRBD2. The CDR3 is made up of 12 amino acids. V was pared by 8 bases and J by 8 bases, with 9 bases of the junction left unmatched. Germline-derived CDR1 and CDR2 are MGHDK and SYGVNS. As DNA, the CDR3 is TGTGCCAGCCTGACTAGCACCCGCCAGCAGTACTTC. It is translated as CASLTSTRQQYF.

The genes are TRBV3-1 (or the pseudogene TRBV3-2) and TRBJ2-7, with D possibly being TRBD2 (6 bases). The CDR3 spans 14 residues. Germline values: CDR1 LGHDT, CDR2 YNNKEL (reference sequence). V was pared by 1 base and J by 6 bases, with 13 bases between. CDR3 in amino acids: CASSQAGAYGEQYF. The CDR3 DNA reads TGTGCCAGCAGCCAAGCGGGAGCGTACGGCGAGCAGTACTTC.

This rearrangement joins TRBV7-2 to TRBJ2-1; TRBD2 might be the D (5 bases). Trimming shortened V by 5 bases and J by 6 bases, and 17 bases separated the two germline ends. The CDR3 has 15 residues. The germline V gene has CDR1 SGHTA and CDR2 FQGNSA. The CDR3 sequence is CASSPTRGLVNEQFF. The DNA for the CDR3 is TGTGCCAGCAGCCCAACCCGGGGTTTGGTCAATGAGCAGTTCTTC.

The CDR3 here is CASGSSGARYGYTF. The CDR3 nucleotides are TGTGCTAGTGGTTCCAGCGGAGCGCGCTATGGCTACACCTTC. V usage is TRBV12-5 and J usage is TRBJ1-2; D gene ambiguous. CDR3 length: 14 amino acids. The germline V and J ends were trimmed by 4 bases and 4 bases, with 13 bases remaining between them. The germline CDR1 and CDR2 sequences are LGHNT and FRNRAP.

The rearrangement uses TRBV12-5 and TRBJ1-1; no clear D. V lost 0 bases, J lost 7 bases, and 6 bases lay in between. The CDR3 is 12 residues long. From germline, CDR1 is LGHNT and CDR2 FRNRAP. The CDR3 coding sequence is TGTGCTAGTGGTTTGGTACACAGTGAAGCTTTCTTT. Amino acid sequence: CASGLVHSEAFF.

This CDR3 reads CASSPPAVPYGYTF. DNA for the CDR3: TGTGCCAGCTCGCCCCCCGCAGTTCCCTATGGCTACACCTTC. The rearrangement uses TRBV18 and TRBJ1-2; unclear D gene. CDR1 is KGHSH, CDR2 LQKENI, per germline. There are 14 residues in the CDR3. Between the trimmed V and J ends, which lost 6 bases and 4 bases, there was a span of 15 bases.

The chain employs TRBV10-1 and TRBJ1-2; the match to TRBD1 covers 10 bases. The length of the CDR3 is 11 residues. CDR1 and CDR2 from the germline V gene are WNHNN and SYGVQD (reference sequence). The J segment lost 7 bases and the V segment lost 9 bases, leaving 2 bases of the junction unmatched. The CDR3 nucleotides are TGCGCCAGACGGACAGGGGGTGGCTACACCTTC. It specifies CARRTGGGYTF.

J is TRBJ1-3 and V is TRBV2; 7 bases map to TRBD1. Germline-derived CDR1 and CDR2 are SNHLY and FYNNEI. This CDR3 has 15 amino acids. V lost 6 bases, J lost 6 bases, and 11 bases stayed unmatched. CDR3 bases: TGTGCCAGCAGGACGGACAGAGGGGGCTCAAACACCATATATTTT. It is translated as CASRTDRGGSNTIYF. Looking up the rest from reference TRBV2 and TRBJ1-3 gives the full variable domain: EPEVTQTPSHQVTQMGQEVILRCVPISNHLYFYWYRQILGQKVEFLVSFYNNEISEKSEIFDDQFSVERPDGSNFTLKIRSTKLEDSAMYFCASRTDRGGSNTIYFGEGSWLTVV.

This chain connects TRBV5-1 to TRBJ2-7; 8 bases line up with TRBD2. V dropped 2 bases and J dropped 3; count of bases not matched to a gene: 1. The length of the CDR3 is 13 residues. Germline V gene data show CDR1 as SGHRS and CDR2 as YFSETQ. The CDR3 reads CASSFSGSYEQYF. The CDR3 DNA reads TGCGCCAGCAGCTTCAGCGGGAGCTACGAGCAGTACTTC.

This sequence joins TRBV4-1 and TRBJ1-3, with D hard to call. V shed 5 bases and J shed 4 bases, with 12 bases lying between them. This CDR3 is 14 amino acids long. Germline CDR1 reads MGHRA; CDR2 reads YSYEKL. CDR3 nucleotides: TGCGCCAGCAGCACCTTCGGGAGAGGAAACACCATATATTTT. Translating it yields CASSTFGRGNTIYF.

This clone has a single count. This chain links TRBV6-5 with TRBJ2-1, with 8 nucleotides matching TRBD1. The CDR3 loop spans 15 amino acids. The germline gives CDR1 MNHEY, CDR2 SVGAGI. Trimming at V came to 6 bases and at J to 1 base, leaving 5 bases not matched to a gene. The CDR3 sequence: CASRSGQASYNEQFF. Written as DNA, the CDR3 is TGTGCCAGCAGGTCGGGACAGGCATCCTACAATGAGCAGTTCTTC.

The genes are TRBV3-1 (or the pseudogene TRBV3-2) and TRBJ2-1; 11 nucleotides align to TRBD2. The CDR3 contains 14 residues. Per germline, CDR1 LGHDT and CDR2 YNNKEL (reference sequence). With V trimmed by 4 bases and J by 7 bases, 3 bases remained unmatched. The CDR3 protein is CASSPSGRRNEQFF. CDR3 coding DNA: TGTGCCAGCAGCCCTAGCGGGAGGAGGAATGAGCAGTTCTTC.

The rearrangement links TRBV7-2 to TRBJ2-5; D remains unclear. CDR3 length: 14 residues. V gave up 1 base and J gave up 2 bases, with 8 bases separating them. The germline gives CDR1 SGHTA, CDR2 FQGNSA. CDR3 DNA: TGTGCCAGCAGCTTAGTTCTGTTTCAAGAGACCCAGTACTTC. As protein: CASSLVLFQETQYF.

The genes are TRBV30 and TRBJ1-2; 10 bases match TRBD1. V was pared by 2 bases and J by 2 bases, with 5 bases of the junction left unmatched. This CDR3 spans 15 amino acids. The V gene's germline CDR1 is GTSNPN and CDR2 SVGIG (reference sequence). Written as DNA, the CDR3 is TGTGCCTGGAGTTCCCGGGACAGGGGAAACTATGGCTACACCTTC. Translated: CAWSSRDRGNYGYTF. The variable domain in full, completed from reference TRBV30 and TRBJ1-2, reads SQTIHQWPATLVQPVGSPLSLECTVEGTSNPNLYWYRQAAGRGLQLLFYSVGIGQISSEVPQNLSASRPQDRQFILSSKKLLLSDSGFYLCAWSSRDRGNYGYTFGSGTRLTVV.

The chain recombines TRBV19 with TRBJ2-1; 10 bases match TRBD1. In germline, CDR1 is LNHDA, CDR2 SQIVND (reference sequence). The CDR3 runs 15 residues. V was pared by 2 bases and J by 4 bases, with 2 bases of the junction left unmatched. CDR3 nucleotide sequence: TGTGCCAGTAGTATAAGGACAGGGGGATACAATGAGCAGTTCTTC. This sequence encodes CASSIRTGGYNEQFF. Full variable domain (rest looked up from reference TRBV19 and TRBJ2-1): DGGITQSPKYLFRKEGQNVTLSCEQNLNHDAMYWYRQDPGQGLRLIYYSQIVNDFQKGDIAEGYSVSREKKESFPLTVTSAQKNPTAFYLCASSIRTGGYNEQFFGPGTRLTVL.

This chain links TRBV28 with TRBJ2-7; D may be TRBD1 (5 bases). CDR3 length: 15 residues. The V gene lost 7 bases and the J gene lost 0 bases, with 16 bases spanning the gap. Germline-derived CDR1 and CDR2 are MDHEN and SYDVKM. CDR3 in amino acids: CASTSAQDNSYEQYF. Here the CDR3 DNA reads TGTGCCAGCACGTCGGCTCAGGACAACTCCTACGAGCAGTACTTC.

V and J are TRBV18 and TRBJ1-2; D not certain. Trimming pared 2 bases from V and 7 bases from J, leaving 11 bases between. Germline V CDR1 and CDR2: KGHSH, LQKENI. This CDR3 is built from 13 residues. The CDR3 sequence is CASSPSAETGYTF. The DNA for the CDR3 is TGTGCCAGCTCACCATCGGCGGAGACTGGCTACACCTTC.